This T cell receptor (beta chain) was identified in a study of CD8 T cells in ankylosing spondylitis. In its sample, this clonotype was seen a few times. TCRdb fed the 5' RACE reads into MiXCR, producing one record per CDR3 protein. The sample lists fewer than 250,000 distinct CDR3 sequences, roughly 26% occurring once. This CDR3 is built from 11 residues. V was trimmed by 7 bases and J by 7 bases, leaving 10 bases between them. What was sequenced was blood, either unsorted or a sorted T cell fraction (not recorded which). The sequence was obtained from a male donor with ankylosing spondylitis or in good health (not recorded which). The genes are TRBV12-3 or TRBV12-4 and TRBJ1-1; tentative D call: TRBD1 (5 bases). This chain's CDR3 is CASIRDIEAFF. The CDR3, as DNA: TGTGCCAGCATCAGGGATATTGAAGCTTTCTTT.